The 27 T cell receptor beta chains below come from one sample, sequenced in a study of blood T cell repertoires in COVID-19. The method was immunoSEQ multiplex PCR; TCRdb's version includes in-frame clones alone and lacks a portion of them. The sample yields 300,000 to 350,000 clones, almost 90% seen once. Material: peripheral blood. The source is a woman aged 70-85 years with COVID-19, enrolled during active disease.

The chain employs TRBV7-9 and TRBJ1-3; D remains ambiguous. V was shortened by 4 bases and J by 3 bases, with 4 bases between the two germline ends. Germline lookup yields CDR1 SEHNR and CDR2 FQNEAQ (reference sequence). The CDR3 extends over 12 amino acids. CDR3: CASSSNGNTIYF. The CDR3 DNA follows: TGTGCCAGCAGCTCAAATGGAAACACCATATATTTT.

Only a few counts were recorded for this clone. The rearrangement links TRBV2 to TRBJ1-3, with 7 bases identical to TRBD1. CDR1 and CDR2 (germline): SNHLY, FYNNEI. The CDR3 is 14 residues long. V lost 4 bases and J lost 5; bases outside the gene matches: 5. The CDR3 DNA is TGTGCCAGCAGTGCGTGGACAGGTAGAAACACCATATATTTT. It translates to CASSAWTGRNTIYF.

This chain joins TRBV18 and TRBJ1-5, with 7 bases lining up with TRBD1. The V gene's germline CDR1 is KGHSH and CDR2 LQKENI. V shed 5 bases and J 3 bases; nucleotides not matched to a gene: 7. The CDR3 covers 15 residues. CDR3 sequence: CASSSGQAYNQPQHF. The CDR3, as DNA: TGTGCCAGCTCATCCGGACAGGCCTACAATCAGCCCCAGCATTTT.

The rearrangement joins TRBV9 to TRBJ2-3, with a weak D call TRBD2 (6 bases). CDR3 length equals 16 residues. Trimming took off 3 bases at V and 2 bases at J, with 16 bases between the two ends. Per germline, CDR1 SGDLS and CDR2 YYNGEE. CDR3 sequence (DNA): TGTGCCAGCAGCGCCACGCGGGGATTAAACACAGATACGCAGTATTTT. It translates to CASSATRGLNTDTQYF.

This chain connects TRBV18 to TRBJ2-3, with 7 positions matching TRBD2. CDR1 and CDR2 from the germline V gene are KGHSH and LQKENI. The CDR3 sequence is 16 residues long. The trim removed 3 bases at V and 0 bases at J, leaving 6 bases unmatched. The CDR3 nucleotides are TGTGCCAGCTCACCGATAATGCGGGGGAGCACAGATACGCAGTATTTT. This translates into CASSPIMRGSTDTQYF.

The V and J genes are TRBV5-5 and TRBJ2-5; D perhaps matches TRBD1 (7 bases). Trimming removed 0 bases at V and 5 bases at J, with 17 bases between. The CDR3 is 16 amino acids. Germline V gene sequence: CDR1 SGHKS, CDR2 YYEKEE (reference sequence). CDR3: CASSLARTGGGETQYF. The CDR3 bases are TGTGCCAGCAGCTTGGCCCGGACAGGAGGGGGTGAGACCCAGTACTTC.

The chain couples TRBV28 to TRBJ1-1; TRBD1 is a possible D gene (6 bases). The germline V and J ends were trimmed by 6 bases and 2 bases, with 10 bases remaining between them. Germline CDR1 and CDR2: MDHEN and SYDVKM. The CDR3 spans 13 residues. The DNA of the CDR3 is TGTGCCAGCAGACCACAGGGAAACACTGAAGCTTTCTTT. Residues: CASRPQGNTEAFF.

This clone was detected a few times. V gene TRBV4-2 combines with J gene TRBJ2-7, with D perhaps TRBD2 (5 bases). This CDR3 has 14 amino acids. The V gene lost 1 base and the J gene lost 3 bases, with 10 bases spanning the gap. CDR1 is LGHNA, CDR2 YNFKEQ, per germline. CDR3 residues: CASSQVGAGYEQYF. For the CDR3, the DNA is TGTGCCAGCAGCCAAGTCGGTGCGGGCTACGAGCAGTACTTC.

V gene TRBV2 combines with J gene TRBJ2-7; D perhaps matches TRBD1 (6 bases). The CDR3 runs to 12 residues. V was pared by 7 bases and J by 5 bases, with 12 bases between. The V gene's germline CDR1 is SNHLY and CDR2 FYNNEI. As DNA, the CDR3 is TGTGCCAGCAAAAGGGGGTTGGACGAGCAGTACTTC. Its translation: CASKRGLDEQYF.

This sequence joins TRBV20-1 and TRBJ2-3; tentatively, D is TRBD2 (7 bases). V shed 6 bases and J shed 8 bases, with 12 bases lying between them. Germline assignment: CDR1 DFQATT and CDR2 SNEGSKA (reference sequence). The CDR3 is 11 residues long. The CDR3 coding sequence is TGCAGTGCCAGACGGGGGGCTACGCAGTATTTT. The encoded protein is CSARRGATQYF.

The chain recombines TRBV15 with TRBJ1-1; no clear D. CDR3 size: 12 residues. Deletions cut 8 bases from V and 1 base from J, with 8 bases between. Germline CDR1 reads LNHNV; CDR2 reads YYDKDF (reference sequence). CDR3 DNA: TGTGCCACCGCGGGAGGGAACACTGAAGCTTTCTTT. Its translation: CATAGGNTEAFF.

The chain employs TRBV14 and TRBJ1-1, with a possible D match to TRBD1 (5 bases). The CDR3 length is 16 residues. The germline V gene encodes CDR1 SGHDN and CDR2 FVKESK. V lost 1 base and J 1 base, leaving 13 bases between the germline ends. Here the CDR3 DNA reads TGTGCCAGCAGCCAAGTCCCCGGCGGGGGGAACACTGAAGCTTTCTTT. Translation gives CASSQVPGGGNTEAFF.

As regards this clone: The sample holds other DNA sequences that translate to the same CDR3. The rearrangement uses TRBV24-1 and TRBJ1-2; 9 nucleotides match TRBD1. Losses at the gene ends were 7 bases for V and 5 bases for J; bases not matched to a gene: 7. The CDR3 spans 14 residues. The germline V gene encodes CDR1 KGHDR and CDR2 SFDVKD. CDR3 nucleotide sequence: TGTGCCACCAGCCCTGGACAGGGGATATATGGCTACACCTTC. Protein product: CATSPGQGIYGYTF.

The V gene is TRBV3-1 (or the pseudogene TRBV3-2), the J gene TRBJ1-6; no firm D call. Trimming pared 4 bases from V and 8 bases from J, leaving 12 bases between. CDR1 is LGHDT and CDR2 is YNNKEL in the germline V gene (reference sequence). CDR3 length equals 14 residues. CDR3 sequence reads: CASSLGIGDSPLHF. CDR3 nucleotide sequence: TGTGCCAGCAGCCTCGGAATCGGGGATTCACCCCTCCACTTT.

The genes are TRBV7-9 and TRBJ2-3; TRBD2 agrees at 9 bases. V was clipped by 5 bases and J by 1 base; unmatched bases: 10. CDR1 is SEHNR, CDR2 FQNEAQ, per germline (reference sequence). The CDR3 sequence is 17 residues long. In nucleotides, the CDR3 is TGTGCCAGCAGCCCCCCCGAGGCTAGCGGGGGCACAGATACGCAGTATTTT. This encodes CASSPPEASGGTDTQYF.

The rearrangement joins TRBV9 to TRBJ1-3, with unresolved D. The length of the CDR3 is 18 residues. The germline CDR1 and CDR2 sequences are SGDLS and YYNGEE. V shed 0 bases and J shed 0 bases, with 16 bases lying between them. The CDR3 nucleotides read TGTGCCAGCAGCGTAGGCACGGGTCATACCTTCTCTGGAAACACCATATATTTT. Translation gives CASSVGTGHTFSGNTIYF.

The rearrangement joins TRBV23-1 to TRBJ1-1, with D perhaps TRBD1 (6 bases). Being an ORF, TRBV23-1 has a function that is uncertain. The CDR3 is 15 residues long. Trimming removed 1 base from V and 3 bases from J, with 12 bases in between. The CDR3 DNA sequence: TGCGCCAGCAGTCAATGGCCAGGGGAAGACACTGAAGCTTTCTTT. Its translation: CASSQWPGEDTEAFF.

The V gene is TRBV7-9, the J gene TRBJ1-2; 8 nucleotides align to TRBD1. The V segment lost 5 bases and the J segment 4 bases; nucleotides outside the gene matches: 9. The CDR3 is made up of 15 amino acids. Germline V gene lookup returns CDR1 SEHNR and CDR2 FQNEAQ (reference sequence). In nucleotides, the CDR3 is TGTGCCAGCAGCGTTCCGGGACAGGCTTTCTATGGCTACACCTTC. Encoded protein: CASSVPGQAFYGYTF.

J is TRBJ1-2 and V is TRBV11-2; D perhaps matches TRBD1 (6 bases). The CDR3 is 14 amino acids. V was shortened by 1 base and J by 2 bases, with 8 bases between the two germline ends. In germline, CDR1 is SGHAT, CDR2 FQNNGV. The CDR3 spells CASSLGRGNYGYTF. The DNA for the CDR3 is TGTGCCAGCAGCTTAGGCAGGGGAAACTATGGCTACACCTTC.

This clone turned up a few times. The chain's CDR3 is CASSLEAGLGYTF. CDR3 coding DNA: TGTGCCAGCAGCTTGGAGGCAGGGCTTGGCTACACCTTC. J is TRBJ1-2 and V is TRBV5-8, with D perhaps TRBD1 (5 bases). The CDR3 is made up of 13 amino acids. The germline V gene has CDR1 SGHTS and CDR2 YDEGEE. Trimming left V 0 bases short and J 7 bases short, with 10 bases between.

On this clone: Other DNA sequences in the sample encode the same CDR3. The V and J genes are TRBV18 and TRBJ2-5, with D tentatively TRBD2 (6 bases). CDR3 size: 13 residues. Germline V gene data show CDR1 as KGHSH and CDR2 as LQKENI. The V end was cut by 6 bases, the J end by 5 bases, with 13 bases between. CDR3 in amino acids: CASSPGLAETQYF. DNA of the CDR3: TGTGCCAGCTCCCCGGGGCTAGCGGAGACCCAGTACTTC.

The chain links TRBV3-1 (or the pseudogene TRBV3-2) to TRBJ2-4, with TRBD1 identical over 9 bases. The CDR3 has 14 amino acids. Germline CDR1 and CDR2: LGHDT and YNNKEL (reference sequence). V was clipped by 4 bases and J by 9 bases; unmatched bases: 7. CDR3 protein: CASSPMDRGPIQYF. The CDR3 DNA is TGTGCCAGCAGCCCTATGGACAGGGGACCCATTCAGTACTTC.

The J gene is TRBJ2-7, the V gene TRBV5-1, with 7 positions matching TRBD1. The germline V gene has CDR1 SGHRS and CDR2 YFSETQ. The CDR3 sequence is 13 residues long. The junction had 3 bases not matched to a gene; V was cut back by 3 bases and J by 3 bases. The CDR3 loop is CASSSGQLYEQYF. The CDR3 region has the DNA TGCGCCAGCAGCTCGGGACAGCTCTACGAGCAGTACTTC.

This chain joins TRBV18 and TRBJ1-4; TRBD1 matches 8 bases. The CDR3 contains 16 residues. V gave up 4 bases and J gave up 0 bases; unmatched junction bases: 4. Germline loops: CDR1 KGHSH, CDR2 LQKENI. The CDR3 DNA reads as TGTGCCAGCTCACGACAGGGGTCGGCAACTAATGAAAAACTGTTTTTT. Translated, it gives CASSRQGSATNEKLFF.

This chain uses TRBV7-2 with TRBJ1-1; D gene uncertain. Germline assignment: CDR1 SGHTA and CDR2 FQGNSA. The CDR3 extends over 15 amino acids. V lost 2 bases and J 0 bases, leaving 10 bases between the germline ends. The CDR3 nucleotides read TGTGCCAGCAGCTTACATGCGGGTGTGAACACTGAAGCTTTCTTT. As protein: CASSLHAGVNTEAFF.

The chain links TRBV7-2 to TRBJ2-4; 10 bases line up with TRBD2. V shed 5 bases and J 2 bases; nucleotides not matched to a gene: 6. Germline values: CDR1 SGHTA, CDR2 FQGNSA. The CDR3 totals 16 residues. CDR3 DNA: TGTGCCAGCAGCCCCGGGACTAGCGACTCCAAAAACATTCAGTACTTC. Its protein is CASSPGTSDSKNIQYF.

This clone was recorded at least ten times. The rearrangement links TRBV5-8 to TRBJ2-3; D is unresolved. The CDR3 is 11 amino acids. V lost 1 base, J lost 6 bases, and 3 bases lay in between. Germline CDR1 reads SGHTS; CDR2 reads YDEGEE. CDR3 sequence reads: CASSLPDTQYF. The CDR3 DNA sequence: TGTGCCAGCAGCTTGCCTGATACGCAGTATTTT.